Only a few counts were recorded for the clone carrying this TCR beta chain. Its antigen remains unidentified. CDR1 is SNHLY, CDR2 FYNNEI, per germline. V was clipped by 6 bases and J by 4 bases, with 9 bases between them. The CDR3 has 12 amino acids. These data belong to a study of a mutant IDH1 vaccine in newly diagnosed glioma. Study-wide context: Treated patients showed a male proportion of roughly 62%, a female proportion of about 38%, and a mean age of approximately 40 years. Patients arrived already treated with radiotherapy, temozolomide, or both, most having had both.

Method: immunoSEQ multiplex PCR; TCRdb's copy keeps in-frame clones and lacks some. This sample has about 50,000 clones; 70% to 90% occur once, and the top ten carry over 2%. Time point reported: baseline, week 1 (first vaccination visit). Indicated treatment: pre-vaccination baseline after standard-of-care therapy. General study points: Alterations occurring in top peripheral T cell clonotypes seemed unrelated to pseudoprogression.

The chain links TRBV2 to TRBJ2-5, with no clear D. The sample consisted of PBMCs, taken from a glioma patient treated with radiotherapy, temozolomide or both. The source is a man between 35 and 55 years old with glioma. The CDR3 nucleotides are TGTGCCAGCAGCCGAAATGGAGAGACCCAGTACTTC. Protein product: CASSRNGETQYF.